This record looks at one T cell receptor (beta chain) sequence and its context. The data originate from a study of blood T cell repertoires in COVID-19. Study overall: PBMCs, B-cell-depleted T cells, or T cells provided the cDNA or gDNA that made up the material.

Recruits, aged roughly 18 to 95 years, lived in approximately 26 US areas. Membership in each cohort depended on participant-reported clinical history. Using immunoSEQ multiplex PCR, the repertoire was profiled, and TCRdb retains in-frame clones only, with some absent. The sample contains roughly 300,000 clones, 65% to 90% of which appear only once. Input material: PBMCs or T cells enriched from blood (not recorded which). This clonotype was sampled from a woman aged 40 to 50 with acute COVID-19.

Here the CDR3 DNA reads TGTGCCAGCAGCCCCACAGGGGGCTTTGGCAAAAACATTCAGTACTTC. It codes for CASSPTGGFGKNIQYF. V is TRBV3-1 (or the pseudogene TRBV3-2) and J is TRBJ2-4; 9 bases line up with TRBD1. The CDR3 runs to 16 residues. Germline CDR1 is LGHDT and CDR2 is YNNKEL (reference sequence). The trim removed 4 bases at V and 3 bases at J, leaving 7 bases unmatched.